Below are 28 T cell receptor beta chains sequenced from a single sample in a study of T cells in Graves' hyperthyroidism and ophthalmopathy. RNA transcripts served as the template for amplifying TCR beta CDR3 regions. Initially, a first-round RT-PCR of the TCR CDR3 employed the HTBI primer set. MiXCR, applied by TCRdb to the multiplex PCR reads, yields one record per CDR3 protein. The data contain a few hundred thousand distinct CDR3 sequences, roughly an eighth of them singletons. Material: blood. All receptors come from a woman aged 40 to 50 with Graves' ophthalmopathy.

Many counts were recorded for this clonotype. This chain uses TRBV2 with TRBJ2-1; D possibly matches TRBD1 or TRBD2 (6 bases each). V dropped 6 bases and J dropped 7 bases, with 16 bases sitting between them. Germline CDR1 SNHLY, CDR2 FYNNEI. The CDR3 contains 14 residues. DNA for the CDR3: TGTGCCAGCAGGGGGGGCCAGTCTTGGAATGAGCAGTTCTTC. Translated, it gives CASRGGQSWNEQFF.

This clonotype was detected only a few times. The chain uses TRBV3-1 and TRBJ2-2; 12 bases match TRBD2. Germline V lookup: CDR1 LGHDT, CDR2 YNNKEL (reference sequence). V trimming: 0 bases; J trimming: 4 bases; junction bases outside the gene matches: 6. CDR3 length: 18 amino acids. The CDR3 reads CASSQDLSSGGATGELFF. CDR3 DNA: TGTGCCAGCAGCCAAGATTTGTCTAGCGGGGGGGCCACCGGGGAGCTGTTTTTT.

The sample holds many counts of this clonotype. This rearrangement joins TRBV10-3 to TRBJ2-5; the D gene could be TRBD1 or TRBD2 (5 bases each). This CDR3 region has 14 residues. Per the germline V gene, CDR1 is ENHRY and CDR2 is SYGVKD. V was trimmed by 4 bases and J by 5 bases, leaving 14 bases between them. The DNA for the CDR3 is TGTGCCATCAGTGGAGGGACCAAAGTGGAGACCCAGTACTTC. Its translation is CAISGGTKVETQYF.

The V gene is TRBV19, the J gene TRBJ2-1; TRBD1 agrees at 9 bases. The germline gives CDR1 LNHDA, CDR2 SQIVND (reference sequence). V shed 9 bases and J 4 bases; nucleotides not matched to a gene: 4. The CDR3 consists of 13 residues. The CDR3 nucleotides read TGTGCCAGCGGACAGGGGCCTTACAATGAGCAGTTCTTC. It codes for CASGQGPYNEQFF.

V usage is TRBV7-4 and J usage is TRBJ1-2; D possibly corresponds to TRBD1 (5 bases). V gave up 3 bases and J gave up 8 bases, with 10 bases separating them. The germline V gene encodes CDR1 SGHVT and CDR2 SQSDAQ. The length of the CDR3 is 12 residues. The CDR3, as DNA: TGTGCCAGCAGCTTGGTTCAGGGAGGCTACACCTTC. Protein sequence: CASSLVQGGYTF.

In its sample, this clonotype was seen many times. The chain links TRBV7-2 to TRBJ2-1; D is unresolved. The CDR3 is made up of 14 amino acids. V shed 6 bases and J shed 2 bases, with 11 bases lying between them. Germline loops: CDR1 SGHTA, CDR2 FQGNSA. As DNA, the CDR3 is TGTGCCAGCAGACCCCCGGGCCCCTACAATGAGCAGTTCTTC. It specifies CASRPPGPYNEQFF.

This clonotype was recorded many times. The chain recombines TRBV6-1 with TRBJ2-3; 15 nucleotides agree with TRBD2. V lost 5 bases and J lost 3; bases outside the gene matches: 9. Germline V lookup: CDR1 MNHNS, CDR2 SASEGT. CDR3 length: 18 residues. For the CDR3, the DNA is TGTGCCAGCAGTCCCGGACTAGCGGGGGGGCAGGTGACAGATACGCAGTATTTT. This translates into CASSPGLAGGQVTDTQYF.

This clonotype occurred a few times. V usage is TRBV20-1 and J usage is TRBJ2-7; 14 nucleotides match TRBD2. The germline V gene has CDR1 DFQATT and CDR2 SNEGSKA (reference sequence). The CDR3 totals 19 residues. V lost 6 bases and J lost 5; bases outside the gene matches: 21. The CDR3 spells CSALNKPTSGGASWDEQYF. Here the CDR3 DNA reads TGCAGTGCCCTTAACAAGCCGACTAGCGGGGGGGCCTCTTGGGACGAGCAGTACTTC.

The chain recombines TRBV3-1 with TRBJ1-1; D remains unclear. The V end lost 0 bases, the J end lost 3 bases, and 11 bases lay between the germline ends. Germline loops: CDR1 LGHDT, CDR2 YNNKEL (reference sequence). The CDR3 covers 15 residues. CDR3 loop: CASSQEGFGDTEAFF. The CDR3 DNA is TGTGCCAGCAGCCAAGAAGGGTTCGGGGACACTGAAGCTTTCTTT.

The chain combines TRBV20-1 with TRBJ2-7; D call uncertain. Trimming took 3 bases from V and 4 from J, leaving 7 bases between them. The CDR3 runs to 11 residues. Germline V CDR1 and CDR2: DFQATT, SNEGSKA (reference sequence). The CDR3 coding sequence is TGCAGTGCTAGGGGAACGTACGAGCAGTACTTC. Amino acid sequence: CSARGTYEQYF.

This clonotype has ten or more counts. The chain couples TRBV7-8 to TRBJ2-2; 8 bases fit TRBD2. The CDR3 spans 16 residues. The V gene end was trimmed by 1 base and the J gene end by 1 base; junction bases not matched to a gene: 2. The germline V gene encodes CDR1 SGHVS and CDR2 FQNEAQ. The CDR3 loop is CASSLVLAVNTGELFF. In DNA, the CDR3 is TGTGCCAGCAGCTTAGTACTAGCGGTGAACACCGGGGAGCTGTTTTTT.

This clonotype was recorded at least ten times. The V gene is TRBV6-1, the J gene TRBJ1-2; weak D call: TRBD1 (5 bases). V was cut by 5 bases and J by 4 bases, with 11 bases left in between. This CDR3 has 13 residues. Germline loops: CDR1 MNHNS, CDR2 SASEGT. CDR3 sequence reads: CASSYGGGYGYTF. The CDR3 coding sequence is TGTGCCAGCAGTTATGGCGGGGGCTATGGCTACACCTTC.

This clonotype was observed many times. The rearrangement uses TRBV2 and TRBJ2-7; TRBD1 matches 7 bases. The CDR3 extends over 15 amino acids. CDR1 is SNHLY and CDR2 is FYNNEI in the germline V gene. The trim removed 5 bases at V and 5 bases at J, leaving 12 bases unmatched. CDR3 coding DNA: TGTGCCAGCAGTTACGACAGGGCCCGATGGGACGAGCAGTACTTC. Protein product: CASSYDRARWDEQYF.

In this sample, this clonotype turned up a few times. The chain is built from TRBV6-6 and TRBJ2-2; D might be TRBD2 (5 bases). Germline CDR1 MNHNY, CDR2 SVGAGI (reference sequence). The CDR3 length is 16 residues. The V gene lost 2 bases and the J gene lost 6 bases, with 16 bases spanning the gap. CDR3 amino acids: CASSYGGLTKSGELFF. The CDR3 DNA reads TGTGCCAGCAGTTACGGAGGACTCACGAAATCCGGGGAGCTGTTTTTT.

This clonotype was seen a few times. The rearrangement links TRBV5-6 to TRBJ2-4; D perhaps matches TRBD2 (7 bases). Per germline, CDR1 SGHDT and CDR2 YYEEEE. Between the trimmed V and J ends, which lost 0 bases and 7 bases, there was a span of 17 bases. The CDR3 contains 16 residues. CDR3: CASSLVMAGARNIQYF. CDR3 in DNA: TGTGCCAGCAGCTTGGTCATGGCGGGGGCTCGGAACATTCAGTACTTC.

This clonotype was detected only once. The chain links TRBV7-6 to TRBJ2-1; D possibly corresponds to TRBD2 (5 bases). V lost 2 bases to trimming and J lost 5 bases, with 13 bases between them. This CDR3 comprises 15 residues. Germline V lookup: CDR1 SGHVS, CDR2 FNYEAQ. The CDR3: CASSLFPGTDNEQFF. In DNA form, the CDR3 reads TGTGCCAGCAGCTTATTCCCGGGAACCGACAATGAGCAGTTCTTC.

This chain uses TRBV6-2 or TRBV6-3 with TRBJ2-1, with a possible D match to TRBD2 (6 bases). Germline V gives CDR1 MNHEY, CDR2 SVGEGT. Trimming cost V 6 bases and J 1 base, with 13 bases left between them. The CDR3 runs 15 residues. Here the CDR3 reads CASRRRRASYNEQFF. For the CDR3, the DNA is TGTGCCAGCAGAAGAAGGAGGGCATCCTACAATGAGCAGTTCTTC.

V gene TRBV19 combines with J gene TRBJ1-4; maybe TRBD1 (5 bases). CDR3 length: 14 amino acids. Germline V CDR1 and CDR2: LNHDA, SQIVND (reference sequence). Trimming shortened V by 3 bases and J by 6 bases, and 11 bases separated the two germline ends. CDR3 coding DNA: TGTGCCAGTAGTATTGGTCAGGGTCATGAAAAACTGTTTTTT. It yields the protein CASSIGQGHEKLFF. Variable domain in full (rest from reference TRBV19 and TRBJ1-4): DGGITQSPKYLFRKEGQNVTLSCEQNLNHDAMYWYRQDPGQGLRLIYYSQIVNDFQKGDIAEGYSVSREKKESFPLTVTSAQKNPTAFYLCASSIGQGHEKLFFGSGTQLSVL.

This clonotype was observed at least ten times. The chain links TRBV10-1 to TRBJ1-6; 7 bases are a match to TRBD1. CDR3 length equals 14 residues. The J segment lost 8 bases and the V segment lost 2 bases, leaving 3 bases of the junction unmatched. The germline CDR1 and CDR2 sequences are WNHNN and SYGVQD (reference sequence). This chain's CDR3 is CASSEDREDSPLHF. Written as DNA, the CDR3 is TGCGCCAGCAGTGAGGACAGGGAGGATTCACCCCTCCACTTT.

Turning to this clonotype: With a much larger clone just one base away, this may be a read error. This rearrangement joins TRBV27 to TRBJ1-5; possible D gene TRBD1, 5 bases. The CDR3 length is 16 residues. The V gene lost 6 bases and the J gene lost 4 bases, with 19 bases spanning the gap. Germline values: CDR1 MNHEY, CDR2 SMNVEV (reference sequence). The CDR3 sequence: CASSRMGPATNQPQHF. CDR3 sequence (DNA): TGTGCCAGCAGCCGTATGGGGCCAGCGACTAATCAGCCCCAGCATTTT.

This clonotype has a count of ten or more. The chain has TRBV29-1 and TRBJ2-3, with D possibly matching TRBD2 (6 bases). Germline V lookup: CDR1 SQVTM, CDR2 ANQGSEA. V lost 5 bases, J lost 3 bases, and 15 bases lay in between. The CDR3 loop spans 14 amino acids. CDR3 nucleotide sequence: TGCAGCGTTCCAGGTACTGGGAGGACAGATACGCAGTATTTT. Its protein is CSVPGTGRTDTQYF.

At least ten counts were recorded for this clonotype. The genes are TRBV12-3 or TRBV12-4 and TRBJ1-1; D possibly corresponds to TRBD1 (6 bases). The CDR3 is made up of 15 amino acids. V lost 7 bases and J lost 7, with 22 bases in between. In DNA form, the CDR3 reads TGTGCCAGCAATGGGGGGGCGGGAGGTCGTCTTGAAGCTTTCTTT. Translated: CASNGGAGGRLEAFF.

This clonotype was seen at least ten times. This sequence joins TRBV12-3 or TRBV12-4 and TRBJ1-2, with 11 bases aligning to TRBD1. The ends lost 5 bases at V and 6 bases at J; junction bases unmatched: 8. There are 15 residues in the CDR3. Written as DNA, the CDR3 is TGTGCCAGCAGTCGAGGACAGGGGGCCACCAATGGCTACACCTTC. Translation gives CASSRGQGATNGYTF.

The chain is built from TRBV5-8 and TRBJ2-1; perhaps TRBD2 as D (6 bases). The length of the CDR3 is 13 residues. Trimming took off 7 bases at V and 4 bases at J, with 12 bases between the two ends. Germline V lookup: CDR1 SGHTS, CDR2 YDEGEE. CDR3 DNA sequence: TGTGCCAGCCCGAGGAGGGGTTACAATGAGCAGTTCTTC. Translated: CASPRRGYNEQFF.

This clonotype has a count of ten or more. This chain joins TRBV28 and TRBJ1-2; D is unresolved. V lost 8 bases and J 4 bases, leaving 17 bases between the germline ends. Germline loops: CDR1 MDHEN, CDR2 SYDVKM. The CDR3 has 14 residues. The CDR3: CASSVTEVLYGYTF. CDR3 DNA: TGTGCCAGCTCGGTCACGGAAGTCCTCTATGGCTACACCTTC.

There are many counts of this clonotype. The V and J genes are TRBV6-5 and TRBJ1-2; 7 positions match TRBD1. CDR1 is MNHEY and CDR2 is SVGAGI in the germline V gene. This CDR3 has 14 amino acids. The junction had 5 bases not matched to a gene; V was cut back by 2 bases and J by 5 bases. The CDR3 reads CASSYHRGPYGYTF. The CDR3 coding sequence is TGTGCCAGCAGTTACCACAGGGGACCATATGGCTACACCTTC.

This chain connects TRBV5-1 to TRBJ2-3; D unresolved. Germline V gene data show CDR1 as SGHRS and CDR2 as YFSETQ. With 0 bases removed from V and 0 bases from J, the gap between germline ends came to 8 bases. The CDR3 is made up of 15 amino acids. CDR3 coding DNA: TGCGCCAGCAGCTTGGACGGCAAAAGCACAGATACGCAGTATTTT. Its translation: CASSLDGKSTDTQYF.

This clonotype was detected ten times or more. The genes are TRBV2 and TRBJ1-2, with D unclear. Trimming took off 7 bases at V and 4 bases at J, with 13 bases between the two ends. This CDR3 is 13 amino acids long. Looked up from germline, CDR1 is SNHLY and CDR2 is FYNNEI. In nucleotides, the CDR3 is TGTGCCAGCAAACTGGGCCGATTCTATGGCTACACCTTC. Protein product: CASKLGRFYGYTF.